This T cell receptor (beta chain) came from a study of T-cell memory formation after mild COVID-19. This clonotype turned up a few times. Each CDR3 protein gets one entry after TCRdb re-called the 5' RACE reads with MiXCR. The top ten hold 2.5% to 4% of the sample, which has under 200,000 distinct CDR3 sequences, about an eighth seen once. CDR3 length: 14 residues. Germline values: CDR1 MGHDK, CDR2 SYGVNS. V lost 4 bases, J lost 5 bases, and 13 bases lay in between. The origin of this receptor is a man aged 18 to 30 who had mild COVID-19 (a few samples of this study predate the infection). Cell type and time point are not known. J is TRBJ2-3 and V is TRBV25-1; possibly TRBD2 for D (5 bases). Sample: PBMCs or a T cell subset sorted from them (not recorded which). This CDR3 reads CASSVTVRGDTQYF. DNA for the CDR3: TGTGCCAGCAGTGTAACGGTACGGGGAGATACGCAGTATTTT.